The rows below give T cell receptor beta chains drawn from one sample of a study of T cells of healthy individuals. TCRdb ran MiXCR on the 5' RACE reads and lists one entry per CDR3 protein. The data contain fewer than 90,000 distinct CDR3 sequences, about 4.8% of them singletons. These receptors all come from a female donor in good health. Each CDR3 is given with its conserved first and last residue. D genes are given only for firm matches. Clone size, where shown, is once, few, many, or a class for clones that have expanded.

D gene	V gene	clone size	J gene	CDR3 protein	CDR3 DNA
.	TRBV28	many	TRBJ2-6	CASSPLGSPGSGANVLTF	TGTGCCAGCAGCCCCCTGGGCAGCCCCGGGTCGGGGGCCAACGTCCTGACTTTC
TRBD2	TRBV20-1	many	TRBJ2-1	CSATLWGLASNEQFF	TGCAGTGCTACGCTCTGGGGACTAGCGAGCAATGAGCAGTTCTTC
.	TRBV20-1	few	TRBJ1-2	CSASPPARRGGYTF	TGCAGTGCTAGCCCCCCGGCCCGGCGGGGTGGCTACACCTTC
.	TRBV18	few	TRBJ1-4	CASSPPGSFQENEKLFF	TGTGCCAGCTCACCACCGGGGTCTTTCCAGGAAAATGAAAAACTGTTTTTT
.	TRBV10-3	many	TRBJ1-1	CAISESGLGGTEAFF	TGTGCCATCAGTGAGTCGGGGCTTGGGGGCACTGAAGCTTTCTTT
TRBD1	TRBV5-4	.	TRBJ1-2	CASSFTGAFLNNYGYTF	TGTGCCAGCAGCTTTACAGGGGCCTTCTTAAATAACTATGGCTACACCTTC
.	TRBV3-1	many	TRBJ1-1	CASSPRTLPRTEAFF	TGTGCCAGCAGCCCCCGGACCTTACCGCGCACTGAAGCTTTCTTT
TRBD1	TRBV4-1	few	TRBJ1-1	CASSQIGRGTEAFF	TGCGCCAGCAGCCAAATCGGCAGGGGGACTGAAGCTTTCTTT
TRBD2	TRBV6-2/TRBV6-3	many	TRBJ2-1	CASSLTSGYYNEQFF	TGTGCCAGCAGTTTGACTAGCGGTTATTACAATGAGCAGTTCTTC
.	TRBV28	many	TRBJ1-2	CASNQEQNYGYTF	TGTGCCAGCAACCAGGAGCAAAACTATGGCTACACCTTC
TRBD2	TRBV18	many	TRBJ2-3	CASSSRLAGSPDTQYF	TGTGCCAGCTCATCGAGACTAGCGGGATCTCCAGATACGCAGTATTTT
.	TRBV6-6	many	TRBJ2-7	CASRTGRGAYEQYF	TGTGCCAGCAGGACAGGGCGGGGAGCCTACGAGCAGTACTTC
.	TRBV30	many	TRBJ2-6	CAWSVLGAGANVLTF	TGTGCCTGGAGTGTATTAGGGGCTGGGGCCAACGTCCTGACTTTC
.	TRBV29-1	few	TRBJ1-1	CSVVLWGGAFF	TGCAGCGTTGTCTTGTGGGGGGGAGCTTTCTTT
.	TRBV11-2	many	TRBJ1-1	CASSLAGRDTEAFF	TGTGCCAGCAGCTTAGCAGGGAGAGACACTGAAGCTTTCTTT
.	TRBV4-3	many	TRBJ1-4	CASSQIVGNEKLFF	TGCGCCAGCAGCCAAATCGTGGGGAATGAAAAACTGTTTTTT
.	TRBV4-2	.	TRBJ2-5	CASSQGQEQETQYF	TGTGCCAGCAGCCAAGGACAGGAACAAGAGACCCAGTACTTC
.	TRBV4-3	many	TRBJ2-7	CASSRTRDPGYEQYF	TGCGCCAGCAGCCGGACCCGGGACCCAGGATACGAGCAGTACTTC
TRBD1	TRBV7-2	many	TRBJ2-7	CASSSDRGVFYEQYF	TGTGCCAGCAGCTCAGACAGGGGGGTTTTCTACGAGCAGTACTTC
.	TRBV6-5	many	TRBJ1-6	CASSYSGSPLHF	TGTGCCAGCAGTTATTCTGGGTCACCCCTCCACTTT
TRBD2	TRBV9	.	TRBJ2-5	CASSASTSGEETQYF	TGTGCCAGCAGCGCCTCGACTAGCGGCGAAGAGACCCAGTACTTC
.	TRBV11-2	.	TRBJ2-1	CASSRTGAQVPHEQFF	TGTGCCAGCAGCCGAACGGGGGCCCAAGTCCCCCATGAGCAGTTCTTC
.	TRBV4-1	many	TRBJ2-1	CASSQDSSVVGGLSNEQFF	TGCGCCAGCAGCCAAGATAGTAGCGTGGTGGGGGGCTTGTCCAATGAGCAGTTCTTC
TRBD2	TRBV12-3/TRBV12-4	.	TRBJ2-1	CASSRLAEPPYNEQFF	TGTGCCAGCAGCCGACTAGCGGAGCCCCCCTACAATGAGCAGTTCTTC
.	TRBV24-1	many	TRBJ2-5	CATSDGRYGGTVQETQYF	TGTGCCACCAGTGACGGGAGGTACGGGGGGACAGTCCAAGAGACCCAGTACTTC
TRBD2	TRBV28	.	TRBJ2-7	CASRTVGLAGGEDEQYF	TGTGCCAGCAGAACCGTGGGACTAGCGGGAGGAGAGGACGAGCAGTACTTC
.	TRBV11-2	many	TRBJ2-5	CASSLFRGSSGFQETQYF	TGTGCCAGCAGCTTATTTAGGGGGTCTAGCGGATTTCAAGAGACCCAGTACTTC
.	TRBV24-1	many	TRBJ2-3	CATSRPGADTQYF	TGTGCCACCAGCAGACCAGGGGCAGATACGCAGTATTTT
TRBD1	TRBV6-5	few	TRBJ1-1	CASRQGLTEAFF	TGTGCCAGCCGACAGGGGTTGACTGAAGCTTTCTTT
TRBD1	TRBV3-1	.	TRBJ1-2	CASSHRTGDGYTF	TGTGCCAGCAGCCACCGCACAGGGGATGGCTACACCTTC
.	TRBV6-2/TRBV6-3	many	TRBJ2-3	CASSPIGMRGATDTQYF	TGTGCCAGCAGTCCTATCGGAATGAGGGGGGCAACAGATACGCAGTATTTT
.	TRBV27	.	TRBJ2-3	CASKVSTRTDTQYF	TGTGCCAGCAAGGTCAGCACCCGCACAGATACGCAGTATTTT
.	TRBV19	few	TRBJ2-7	CASSISRGASYEQYF	TGTGCCAGTAGTATTTCCAGGGGGGCATCATACGAGCAGTACTTC
.	TRBV3-1	many	TRBJ2-3	CASSQFMGGDTQYF	TGTGCCAGCAGCCAATTTATGGGAGGAGATACGCAGTATTTT
.	TRBV2	many	TRBJ2-7	CASSVTTYYEQYF	TGTGCCAGCAGCGTTACCACCTACTACGAGCAGTACTTC
.	TRBV4-3	many	TRBJ2-2	CASSQERGRNTGELFF	TGCGCCAGCAGCCAAGAGAGAGGAAGGAACACCGGGGAGCTGTTTTTT
.	TRBV29-1	many	TRBJ2-7	CSVEVAGERYEQYF	TGCAGCGTTGAAGTGGCAGGGGAGAGGTACGAGCAGTACTTC
.	TRBV24-1	many	TRBJ2-3	CATSDISIGGPDTQYF	TGTGCCACCAGTGATATTAGCATTGGAGGACCAGATACGCAGTATTTT
.	TRBV7-2	many	TRBJ1-1	CASSLKAGAAEAFF	TGTGCCAGCAGCTTAAAGGCGGGGGCTGCTGAAGCTTTCTTT
TRBD1	TRBV6-2/TRBV6-3	few	TRBJ2-6	CASSPDRGHGANVLTF	TGTGCCAGCAGTCCAGACAGGGGGCACGGGGCCAACGTCCTGACTTTC
.	TRBV5-1	many	TRBJ1-5	CASSPSWGLNQPQHF	TGCGCCAGCAGCCCATCTTGGGGCCTGAATCAGCCCCAGCATTTT